The TCR beta chain described here comes from a study of vaccination effects on CD4 cells after COVID-19. Study in general: A median of 72 days separated the second dose and sampling. About 2.2 million PBMC per well were cultured with around 9.1 IU/ml IL-2 and approximately 9.1 ug/ml peptides.

Assay: immunoSEQ multiplex PCR; the TCRdb copy retains only in-frame clones and omits some. The sample lists tens of thousands of clones, nearly 75% seen once, with around 2.1% in the top ten. A note on this clone: As yet, its antigen is unknown.

Germline V gene data show CDR1 as LNHNV and CDR2 as YYDKDF (reference sequence). Trimming removed 0 bases at V and 7 bases at J, with 6 bases between. The CDR3 is made up of 13 amino acids. After around 10 days in culture, the CD4+ T cells were isolated. All study participants received two doses of BNT162b2 or mRNA-1273 vaccine. Both day 3 and day 7 saw half the medium replaced with IL-2 medium. Points from the study as a whole: At late timepoints after vaccination, vaccine- and infection-induced clones shrank markedly.

The gene calls are TRBV15 and TRBJ1-4; no clear D gene. This specimen consisted of CD4+ T cells from PBMCs cultured without peptide, obtained after COVID-19 vaccination. The TCR originated in a human donor who received a COVID-19 vaccine. CDR3 nucleotide sequence: TGTGCCACCAGCAGAGATAGGGCTGAAAAACTGTTTTTT. The encoded protein is CATSRDRAEKLFF.